Listed here are 8 T cell receptor beta chains from one sample, sequenced in a study of T cell responses to AZD1222 COVID-19 vaccine. Using immunoSEQ multiplex PCR, the repertoire was profiled, and TCRdb retains in-frame clones only, with some absent. The table shows around 140,000 clones, with over 80% occurring only once. The sequencing used peripheral blood, collected 28 days after the second AZD1222 dose. These receptors were collected from an adult who received the AZD1222 COVID-19 vaccine.

This sequence joins TRBV5-6 and TRBJ2-1; tentative D call: TRBD2 (5 bases). Trimming shortened V by 0 bases and J by 8 bases, and 9 bases separated the two germline ends. This CDR3 region has 13 residues. Germline-derived CDR1 and CDR2 are SGHDT and YYEEEE. Here the CDR3 DNA reads TGTGCCAGCAGCTTGGCTTGGGGAGATGAGCAGTTCTTC. Its protein is CASSLAWGDEQFF.

V gene TRBV24-1 combines with J gene TRBJ1-5; TRBD1 is a possible D gene (6 bases). CDR1 and CDR2 from the germline V gene are KGHDR and SFDVKD. The germline V and J ends were trimmed by 9 bases and 3 bases, with 11 bases remaining between them. The CDR3 is 13 amino acids. The DNA of the CDR3 is TGTGCCACCGCGACAGGTTACAATCAGCCCCAGCATTTT. This gives the protein CATATGYNQPQHF.

The chain carries TRBV30 and TRBJ2-5; no reliable D call. Germline CDR1 and CDR2: GTSNPN and SVGIG (reference sequence). Trimming took 2 bases from V and 7 from J, leaving 14 bases between them. The CDR3 spans 13 residues. CDR3 amino acids: CAWSPGPSMTQYF. The CDR3 nucleotides are TGTGCCTGGAGTCCGGGCCCGTCCATGACCCAGTACTTC. Together with reference TRBV30 and TRBJ2-5, the CDR3 gives the full variable domain: SQTIHQWPATLVQPVGSPLSLECTVEGTSNPNLYWYRQAAGRGLQLLFYSVGIGQISSEVPQNLSASRPQDRQFILSSKKLLLSDSGFYLCAWSPGPSMTQYFGPGTRLLVL.

The CDR3: CASSIRPGLQGTGAQPQHF. Here the CDR3 DNA reads TGTGCCAGTAGTATCCGTCCTGGACTCCAGGGTACGGGTGCGCAGCCCCAGCATTTT. The chain recombines TRBV19 with TRBJ1-5, with TRBD1 as a possible D gene (5 bases). CDR3 length: 19 residues. The V end was cut by 3 bases, the J end by 7 bases, with 28 bases between. Germline V gene lookup returns CDR1 LNHDA and CDR2 SQIVND (reference sequence).

This clone was seen a few times. V gene TRBV5-1 combines with J gene TRBJ2-3, with 14 nucleotides matching TRBD2. Germline loops: CDR1 SGHRS, CDR2 YFSETQ. Trimming removed 4 bases from V and 2 bases from J; junction bases left unmatched: 3. This CDR3 region has 16 residues. The CDR3 DNA sequence: TGCGCCAGCAGCACGGGACTAGCGGGAGACACAGATACGCAGTATTTT. It specifies CASSTGLAGDTDTQYF.

This chain connects TRBV6-5 to TRBJ2-7; weak D call: TRBD2 (5 bases). V was cut by 6 bases and J by 6 bases, with 12 bases left in between. CDR1 is MNHEY and CDR2 is SVGAGI in the germline V gene. The CDR3 is 12 amino acids. The CDR3 DNA sequence: TGTGCCAGCAGAAGGACTGAATCCGAGCAGTACTTC. Translated, it gives CASRRTESEQYF.

The V gene is TRBV28, the J gene TRBJ1-5; D might be TRBD1 (5 bases). The length of the CDR3 is 15 residues. Looked up from germline, CDR1 is MDHEN and CDR2 is SYDVKM. The germline V and J ends were trimmed by 3 bases and 0 bases, with 9 bases remaining between them. Here the CDR3 reads CASSFGGYSNQPQHF. For the CDR3, the DNA is TGTGCCAGCAGTTTCGGGGGGTATAGCAATCAGCCCCAGCATTTT.

The CDR3 nucleotides read TGTGCCAGCAGCCAAGTCTGGGCATCTGGAAACACCATATATTTT. It translates to CASSQVWASGNTIYF. This chain connects TRBV3-1 (or the pseudogene TRBV3-2) to TRBJ1-3; D is ambiguous. The CDR3 runs 15 residues. Between the trimmed V and J ends, which lost 1 base and 1 base, there was a span of 8 bases. Per the germline V gene, CDR1 is LGHDT and CDR2 is YNNKEL (reference sequence).